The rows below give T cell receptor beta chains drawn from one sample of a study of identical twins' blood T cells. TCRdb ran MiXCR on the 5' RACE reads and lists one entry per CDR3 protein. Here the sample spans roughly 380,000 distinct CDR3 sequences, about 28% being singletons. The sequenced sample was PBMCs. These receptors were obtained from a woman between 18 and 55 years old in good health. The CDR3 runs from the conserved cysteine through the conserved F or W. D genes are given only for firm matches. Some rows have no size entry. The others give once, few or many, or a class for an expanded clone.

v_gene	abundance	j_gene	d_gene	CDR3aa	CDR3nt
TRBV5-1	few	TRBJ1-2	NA	CASSTLTSGYTF	TGCGCCAGCAGCACCCTGACTAGCGGCTACACCTTC
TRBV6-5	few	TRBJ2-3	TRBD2	CASSASGRSTDTQYF	TGTGCCAGCAGTGCTAGCGGGAGAAGCACAGATACGCAGTATTTT
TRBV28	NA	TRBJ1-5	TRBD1	CASSFRTGNQPQHF	TGTGCCAGCAGTTTCAGGACAGGTAATCAGCCCCAGCATTTT
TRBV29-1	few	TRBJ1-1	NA	CSGRDTEAFF	TGCAGCGGGCGGGACACTGAAGCTTTCTTT
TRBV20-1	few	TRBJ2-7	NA	CSALTGSSYEQYF	TGCAGTGCTCTTACAGGAAGTAGCTACGAGCAGTACTTC
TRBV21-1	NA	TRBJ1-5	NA	CASSKGLNQPQHF	TGTGCCAGCAGCAAAGGACTAAACCAGCCCCAGCATTTT
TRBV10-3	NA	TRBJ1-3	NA	CAISAGVRSGNTIYF	TGTGCCATCAGTGCTGGGGTGAGATCTGGAAACACCATATATTTT
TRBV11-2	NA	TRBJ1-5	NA	CASSLTGSYSNQPQHF	TGTGCCAGCAGCTTAACAGGTTCCTATAGCAATCAGCCCCAGCATTTT
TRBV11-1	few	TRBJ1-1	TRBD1	CASSSAPGGSIVAEAFF	TGTGCCAGCAGCTCGGCCCCAGGGGGCAGTATCGTGGCTGAAGCTTTCTTT
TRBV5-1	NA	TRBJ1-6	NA	CASSSSYGPSPLHF	TGCGCCAGCAGCTCGTCCTATGGGCCTTCACCCCTCCACTTT
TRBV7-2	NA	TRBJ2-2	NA	CASSLWGVGELFF	TGTGCCAGCAGCTTATGGGGGGTCGGGGAGCTGTTTTTT
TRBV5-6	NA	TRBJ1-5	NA	CASSLQGAQYSNQPQHF	TGTGCCAGCAGCTTGCAAGGGGCACAATATAGCAATCAGCCCCAGCATTTT
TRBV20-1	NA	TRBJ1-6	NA	CSARDVLNSPLHF	TGCAGTGCTAGAGATGTCCTAAATTCACCCCTCCACTTT
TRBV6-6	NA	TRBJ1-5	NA	CASTLQPNSNQPQHF	TGTGCCAGCACGTTACAACCGAATAGCAATCAGCCCCAGCATTTT
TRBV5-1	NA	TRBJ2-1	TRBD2	CASRLSGSHEQFF	TGCGCCAGCAGGCTCAGCGGGAGCCATGAGCAGTTCTTC
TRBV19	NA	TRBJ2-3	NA	CASKDGPSTDTQYF	TGTGCCAGTAAGGACGGCCCTAGCACAGATACGCAGTATTTT
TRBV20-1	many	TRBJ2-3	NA	CSARRGPSTDTQYF	TGCAGTGCTAGACGCGGGCCTAGCACAGATACGCAGTATTTT
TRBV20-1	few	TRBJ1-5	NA	CSAAEGGNQPQHF	TGCAGTGCCGCTGAGGGGGGGAATCAGCCCCAGCATTTT
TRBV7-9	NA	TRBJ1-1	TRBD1	CASSSQGAPAEAFF	TGTGCCAGCAGCTCCCAGGGGGCTCCGGCTGAAGCTTTCTTT
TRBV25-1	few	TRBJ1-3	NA	CASTRDGNTIYF	TGTGCCAGCACCAGGGATGGAAACACCATATATTTT
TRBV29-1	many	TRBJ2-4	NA	CSVVGGINIQYF	TGCAGCGTTGTAGGAGGGATCAACATTCAGTACTTC
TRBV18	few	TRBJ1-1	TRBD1	CASTGGYSWTEAFF	TGTGCCAGCACAGGGGGCTATAGTTGGACTGAAGCTTTCTTT